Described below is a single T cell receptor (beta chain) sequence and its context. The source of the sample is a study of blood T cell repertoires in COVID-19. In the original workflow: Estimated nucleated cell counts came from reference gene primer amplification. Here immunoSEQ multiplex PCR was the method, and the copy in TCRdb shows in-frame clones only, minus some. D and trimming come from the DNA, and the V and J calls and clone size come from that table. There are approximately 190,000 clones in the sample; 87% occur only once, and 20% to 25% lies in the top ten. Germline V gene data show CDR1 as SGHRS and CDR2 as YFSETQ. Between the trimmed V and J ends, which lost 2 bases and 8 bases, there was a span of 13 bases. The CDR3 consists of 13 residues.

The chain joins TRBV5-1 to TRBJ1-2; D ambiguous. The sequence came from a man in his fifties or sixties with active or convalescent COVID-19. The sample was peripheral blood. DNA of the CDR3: TGCGCCAGCAGCTTCAGCGGGCAGACGGGCTACACCTTC. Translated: CASSFSGQTGYTF.